This T cell receptor beta chain was identified during a study of metastatic and nonmetastatic thyroid tumors. Study information: Comparative analysis of repertoires was undertaken across blood and tumor or nodule tissue obtained from malignant and benign thyroid patients. Study results and caveats: Relative to benign nodules, malignant thyroid tumors were reportedly characterized by significantly elevated TCR beta diversity in blood and tumor.

The ends were cut back, 3 bases at V and 9 bases at J, with 9 bases in the middle. This CDR3 contains 12 residues. The sample holds many counts of this clone. What it binds is not known. All patients reached thyroid surgery having received no treatment beforehand. From the PCR reads, TCRdb re-called clones with MiXCR. This table has more than 35,000 clones, about a sixth appearing once. This TCR came from a male donor with papillary thyroid cancer or a benign thyroid nodule (not recorded which). Some clones in this sample may be carry-over from other donors' samples. Sample: blood. This sequence joins TRBV12-3 or TRBV12-4 and TRBJ2-1; D not certain. DNA for the CDR3: TGTGCCAGCAGTTTGGGCCCTCTTGAGCAGTTCTTC. It translates to CASSLGPLEQFF.